The 14 T cell receptor beta chains below were found in one sample sequenced in a study of T cell changes during pregnancy in multiple sclerosis. Here immunoSEQ multiplex PCR was the method, and the copy in TCRdb shows in-frame clones only, minus some. Among tens of thousands of clones listed, less than 90% were seen once. Sequencing was performed on CD8+ T cells from peripheral blood mononuclear cells, taken after pregnancy. Receptors originate from a female donor with multiple sclerosis, enrolled in a pregnancy study.

The rearrangement uses TRBV28 and TRBJ1-4, with 7 nucleotides matching TRBD1. Germline CDR1 MDHEN, CDR2 SYDVKM. The J segment lost 5 bases and the V segment lost 7 bases, leaving 10 bases of the junction unmatched. This CDR3 has 15 amino acids. CDR3 residues: CASTRGTAKNEKLFF. Here the CDR3 DNA reads TGTGCCAGCACTCGAGGGACAGCCAAAAATGAAAAACTGTTTTTT.

J is TRBJ2-2 and V is TRBV6-5; possible D gene TRBD1, 6 bases. This CDR3 spans 15 amino acids. In germline, CDR1 is MNHEY, CDR2 SVGAGI. Trimming took off 0 bases at V and 1 base at J, with 6 bases between the two ends. Written as DNA, the CDR3 is TGTGCCAGCAGTTACTCGACAGGGAACACCGGGGAGCTGTTTTTT. Translating it yields CASSYSTGNTGELFF.

The J gene is TRBJ2-1, the V gene TRBV5-3, with TRBD2 matching over 11 bases. TRBV5-3 qualifies as an ORF whose function is uncertain. The CDR3 spans 15 residues. V was clipped by 4 bases and J by 2 bases; unmatched bases: 2. Here the CDR3 DNA reads TGTGCCAGAAGCCCTAGCGGGAGGCCCTACAATGAGCAGTTCTTC. Protein product: CARSPSGRPYNEQFF.

The V and J genes are TRBV9 and TRBJ2-4, with unresolved D. The CDR3 spans 14 residues. Germline loops: CDR1 SGDLS, CDR2 YYNGEE. Trimming took off 4 bases at V and 1 base at J, with 9 bases between the two ends. DNA of the CDR3: TGTGCCAGCAGCCCCTTGGGCGCCAAAAACATTCAGTACTTC. Translation: CASSPLGAKNIQYF.

The chain links TRBV13 to TRBJ1-1, with 8 bases identical to TRBD1. Unmatched junction bases numbered 1, after V lost 4 bases and J lost 6 bases. Germline-derived CDR1 and CDR2 are PRHDT and FYEKMQ (reference sequence). The CDR3 consists of 12 residues. CDR3 DNA sequence: TGTGCCAGCAGCTCCAGGGGGCCTGAAGCTTTCTTT. Translating it yields CASSSRGPEAFF.

The gene calls are TRBV27 and TRBJ2-1, with 12 bases matching TRBD2. Germline CDR1 reads MNHEY; CDR2 reads SMNVEV (reference sequence). The CDR3 is made up of 15 amino acids. V shed 5 bases and J 3 bases; nucleotides not matched to a gene: 2. CDR3 region: CASSLAGGIYNEQFF. CDR3 coding DNA: TGTGCCAGCAGTCTAGCGGGAGGGATCTACAATGAGCAGTTCTTC.

The chain combines TRBV9 with TRBJ2-3; 9 nucleotides agree with TRBD2. With 3 bases clipped from V and 4 bases from J, the junction kept 9 bases outside the gene matches. The CDR3 has 16 residues. Germline CDR1 is SGDLS and CDR2 is YYNGEE. The CDR3 loop is CASSADGSGSPDTQYF. The CDR3 nucleotides read TGTGCCAGCAGCGCAGACGGTAGCGGGAGTCCAGATACGCAGTATTTT.

The chain has TRBV10-3 and TRBJ2-3; 10 bases are a match to TRBD2. The CDR3 contains 15 residues. Germline V CDR1 and CDR2: ENHRY, SYGVKD. The trim removed 7 bases at V and 2 bases at J, leaving 6 bases unmatched. As DNA, the CDR3 is TGTGCCATCAACGAAGCGGGAGGGTTCACAGATACGCAGTATTTT. It is translated as CAINEAGGFTDTQYF.

The genes are TRBV11-2 and TRBJ2-3; 7 bases are a match to TRBD2. Germline V lookup: CDR1 SGHAT, CDR2 FQNNGV. The CDR3 has 16 amino acids. J lost 2 bases, V lost 1 base, and 6 bases had no gene match. CDR3 nucleotides: TGTGCCAGCAGCTTAGGCCGGGACTACGACACAGATACGCAGTATTTT. Its translation is CASSLGRDYDTDTQYF.

This chain connects TRBV7-9 to TRBJ2-2; 9 bases are a match to TRBD1. V was clipped by 6 bases and J by 5 bases; unmatched bases: 4. The germline CDR1 and CDR2 sequences are SEHNR and FQNEAQ (reference sequence). The CDR3 runs to 14 residues. For the CDR3, the DNA is TGTGCCAGCAGATCCGGACAGGGGACCGGGGAGCTGTTTTTT. The encoded protein is CASRSGQGTGELFF.

The chain carries TRBV9 and TRBJ2-2; no clear D. The germline V gene encodes CDR1 SGDLS and CDR2 YYNGEE. The CDR3 loop spans 13 amino acids. Trimming took off 0 bases at V and 6 bases at J, with 6 bases between the two ends. CDR3 sequence: CASSVEESGELFF. The CDR3, as DNA: TGTGCCAGCAGCGTAGAGGAGTCCGGGGAGCTGTTTTTT.

The CDR3 DNA sequence: TGTGCCAGCAGTTTCTCCGGGACTAGCGGATACAATGAGCAGTTCTTC. Protein product: CASSFSGTSGYNEQFF. The chain recombines TRBV27 with TRBJ2-1, with 11 bases lining up with TRBD2. V was clipped by 3 bases and J by 4 bases; unmatched bases: 5. The CDR3 is 16 residues long. The germline gives CDR1 MNHEY, CDR2 SMNVEV (reference sequence).

The chain is built from TRBV10-3 and TRBJ2-1, with 8 bases that match TRBD1. The CDR3 loop spans 20 amino acids. The trim removed 1 base at V and 5 bases at J, leaving 19 bases unmatched. Germline V lookup: CDR1 ENHRY, CDR2 SYGVKD. The CDR3 reads CAISEWGRGRGTSRDNEQFF. CDR3 bases: TGTGCCATCAGTGAGTGGGGCAGGGGGCGCGGTACTAGCCGTGACAATGAGCAGTTCTTC.

The chain joins TRBV4-1 to TRBJ1-2; D is possibly TRBD1 (5 bases). The CDR3 length is 17 residues. Trimming left V 0 bases short and J 1 base short, with 15 bases between. Per the germline V gene, CDR1 is MGHRA and CDR2 is YSYEKL. This chain's CDR3 is CASSQEVEQVFNYGYTF. CDR3 sequence (DNA): TGCGCCAGCAGCCAAGAAGTAGAACAGGTGTTTAACTATGGCTACACCTTC.